What follows are 8 T cell receptor beta chains derived from one specimen sequenced in a study of blood T cell repertoires in COVID-19. Profiled with immunoSEQ multiplex PCR; TCRdb holds only in-frame clones, not every one. The repertoire holds 45,000 to 55,000 clones, around 90% seen once, with over 10% in the top ten. Sequencing was done on a sample of peripheral blood. The receptors here all came from a man older than 75 with acute or convalescent COVID-19.

The chain employs TRBV11-2 and TRBJ2-3; tentatively, D is TRBD1 (6 bases). The CDR3 is made up of 12 amino acids. The V and J ends lost 6 bases and 4 bases respectively, with 8 bases between them. The germline V gene encodes CDR1 SGHAT and CDR2 FQNNGV. The CDR3 DNA sequence: TGTGCCAGCAGGGGGGCGGCAGATACGCAGTATTTT. Amino acids: CASRGAADTQYF.

The rearrangement joins TRBV11-2 to TRBJ2-1, with TRBD1 identical over 8 bases. The CDR3 has 14 amino acids. J gave up 6 bases and V 1 base, and 2 bases lay outside the gene matches. Germline values: CDR1 SGHAT, CDR2 FQNNGV. DNA of the CDR3: TGTGCCAGCAGCTTAGGTACAGGGGGCAATGAGCAGTTCTTC. Encoded protein: CASSLGTGGNEQFF.

V usage is TRBV27 and J usage is TRBJ2-2, with a tentative D call TRBD2 (5 bases). This CDR3 region has 14 residues. Germline V gene lookup returns CDR1 MNHEY and CDR2 SMNVEV (reference sequence). Trimming cost V 3 bases and J 5 bases, with 10 bases left between them. In nucleotides, the CDR3 is TGTGCCAGCAGTTTCGATCGGGGAACCGGGGAGCTGTTTTTT. It is translated as CASSFDRGTGELFF.

This chain joins TRBV28 and TRBJ1-3; unclear D gene. The CDR3 covers 13 residues. V lost 4 bases, J lost 3 bases, and 7 bases lay in between. The germline V gene has CDR1 MDHEN and CDR2 SYDVKM. CDR3 DNA: TGTGCCAGCAGTTCCTACTATGGAAACACCATATATTTT. Translating it yields CASSSYYGNTIYF.

This rearrangement joins TRBV29-1 to TRBJ1-2, with D hard to call. The length of the CDR3 is 13 residues. V was cut by 2 bases and J by 3 bases, with 10 bases left in between. The V gene's germline CDR1 is SQVTM and CDR2 ANQGSEA. The CDR3 nucleotides are TGCAGCGTTGAAAGGCAGGCCGACTATGGCTACACCTTC. Translating it yields CSVERQADYGYTF. The whole variable domain, remainder taken from reference TRBV29-1 and TRBJ1-2, is SAVISQKPSRDICQRGTSLTIQCQVDSQVTMMFWYRQQPGQSLTLIATANQGSEATYESGFVIDKFPISRPNLTFSTLTVSNMSPEDSSIYLCSVERQADYGYTFGSGTRLTVV.

V gene TRBV30 combines with J gene TRBJ1-5; 7 nucleotides match TRBD1. The CDR3 runs to 14 residues. Germline CDR1 is GTSNPN and CDR2 is SVGIG (reference sequence). The junction had 10 bases not matched to a gene; V was cut back by 5 bases and J by 6 bases. The CDR3 coding sequence is TGTGCCTGGTCAAAGGGACAGTCAACTCAGCCCCAGCATTTT. Translation gives CAWSKGQSTQPQHF.

The genes are TRBV28 and TRBJ1-3; D remains unclear. Trimming pared 1 base from V and 2 bases from J, leaving 9 bases between. In germline, CDR1 is MDHEN, CDR2 SYDVKM. There are 15 residues in the CDR3. The CDR3 is CASSLSASTGNTIYF. Written as DNA, the CDR3 is TGTGCCAGCAGTTTATCTGCCAGTACTGGAAACACCATATATTTT.

This rearrangement joins TRBV9 to TRBJ1-2, with 9 bases that match TRBD1. The CDR3 contains 14 residues. CDR1 SGDLS and CDR2 YYNGEE come from the germline V gene. After removal of 0 bases from V and 4 bases from J, the junction contained 1 base not matched to a gene. The CDR3 nucleotides read TGTGCCAGCAGCGTAGGGACAGGGGTCTATGGCTACACCTTC. Its translation: CASSVGTGVYGYTF.